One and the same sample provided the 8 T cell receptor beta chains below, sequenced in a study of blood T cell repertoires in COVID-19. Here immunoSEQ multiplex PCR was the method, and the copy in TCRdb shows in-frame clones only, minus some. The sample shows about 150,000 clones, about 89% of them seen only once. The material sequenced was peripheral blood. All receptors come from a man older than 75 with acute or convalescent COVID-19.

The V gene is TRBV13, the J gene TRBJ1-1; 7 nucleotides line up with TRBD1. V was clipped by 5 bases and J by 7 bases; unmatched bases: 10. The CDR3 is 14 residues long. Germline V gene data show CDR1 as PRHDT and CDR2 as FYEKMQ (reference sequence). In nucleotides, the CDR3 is TGTGCCAGCAGCCTAGACCGGGACAGCATTGAAGCTTTCTTT. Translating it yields CASSLDRDSIEAFF.

This CDR3 reads CASSGVGTEAFF. CDR3 in DNA: TGTGCCAGCTCCGGGGTGGGCACTGAAGCTTTCTTT. This sequence joins TRBV6-5 and TRBJ1-1, with unresolved D. Trimming took 8 bases from V and 4 from J, leaving 11 bases between them. Germline CDR1 MNHEY, CDR2 SVGAGI. The CDR3 has 12 residues.

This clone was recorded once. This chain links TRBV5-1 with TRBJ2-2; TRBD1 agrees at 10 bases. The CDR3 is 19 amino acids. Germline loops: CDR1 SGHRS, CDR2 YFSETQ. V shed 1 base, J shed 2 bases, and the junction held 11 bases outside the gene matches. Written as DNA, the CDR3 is TGCGCCAGCAGCTTGCCCGGACAGGGGGTTTCGGCAAACACCGGGGAGCTGTTTTTT. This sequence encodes CASSLPGQGVSANTGELFF. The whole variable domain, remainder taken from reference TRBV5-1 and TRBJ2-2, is KAGVTQTPRYLIKTRGQQVTLSCSPISGHRSVSWYQQTPGQGLQFLFEYFSETQRNKGNFPGRFSGRQFSNSRSEMNVSTLELGDSALYLCASSLPGQGVSANTGELFFGEGSRLTVL.

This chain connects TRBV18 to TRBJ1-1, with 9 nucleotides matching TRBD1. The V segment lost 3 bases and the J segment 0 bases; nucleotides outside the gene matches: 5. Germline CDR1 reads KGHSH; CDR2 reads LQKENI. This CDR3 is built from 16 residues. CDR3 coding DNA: TGTGCCAGCTCACCGGTAGGACAGGGGTTGAACACTGAAGCTTTCTTT. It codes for CASSPVGQGLNTEAFF.

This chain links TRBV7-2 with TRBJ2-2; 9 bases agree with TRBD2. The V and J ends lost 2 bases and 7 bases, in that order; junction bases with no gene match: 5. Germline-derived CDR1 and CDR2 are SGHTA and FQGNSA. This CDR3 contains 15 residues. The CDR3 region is CASSLLAGTGGELFF. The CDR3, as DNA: TGTGCCAGCAGCTTACTAGCGGGAACTGGCGGGGAGCTGTTTTTT.

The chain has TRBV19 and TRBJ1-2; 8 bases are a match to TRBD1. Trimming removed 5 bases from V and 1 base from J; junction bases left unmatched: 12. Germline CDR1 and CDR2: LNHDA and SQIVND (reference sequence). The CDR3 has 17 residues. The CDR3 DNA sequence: TGTGCCAGTAGTCCCCAGTTGCAGGGGGCACTTAACTATGGCTACACCTTC. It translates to CASSPQLQGALNYGYTF.

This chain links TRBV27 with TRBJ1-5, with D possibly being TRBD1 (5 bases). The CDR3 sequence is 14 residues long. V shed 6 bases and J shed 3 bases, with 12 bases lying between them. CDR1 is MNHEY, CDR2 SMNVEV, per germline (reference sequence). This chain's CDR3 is CASSVTGFNQPQHF. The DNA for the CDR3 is TGTGCCAGCAGCGTCACAGGCTTCAATCAGCCCCAGCATTTT.

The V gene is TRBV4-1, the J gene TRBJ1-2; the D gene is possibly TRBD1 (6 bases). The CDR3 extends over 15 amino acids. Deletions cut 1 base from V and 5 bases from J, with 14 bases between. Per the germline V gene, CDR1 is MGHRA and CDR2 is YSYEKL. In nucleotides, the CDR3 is TGCGCCAGCAGCCAAGCCGAGAGGGGGACGTATGGCTACACCTTC. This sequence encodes CASSQAERGTYGYTF.